These T cell receptor beta chains were read from a single sample in a study of shared clonotypes between healthy human individuals. The data were produced by immunoSEQ multiplex PCR, yet TCRdb's version contains in-frame clones alone and is incomplete. The table has approximately 1,000,000 clones, 70% to 80% seen once. The sample consisted of memory CD4+ T cells from PBMCs. The receptors stem from a man aged 18 to 30 in good health. Some clones in this sample may be carry-over from other donors' samples. The CDR3 runs from the conserved cysteine through the conserved F or W. The D gene is left open where the match is weak. A row's size may be missing; if present it is once, few, many or a size class.

>-|TRBJ2-1|-|TRBV5-1
CASSIMGLESGSEQFF
TGCGCCAGCAGCATAATGGGGCTAGAGTCGGGGAGTGAGCAGTTCTTC
>-|TRBJ2-2|TRBD2|TRBV10-3
CAISHGTSGNTGELFF
TGTGCCATCAGTCACGGGACTAGCGGAAACACCGGGGAGCTGTTTTTT
>-|TRBJ1-5|TRBD1|TRBV18
CASSPQGADQPQHF
TGTGCCAGCTCACCACAGGGGGCTGATCAGCCCCAGCATTTT
>-|TRBJ2-1|-|TRBV5-1
CASSLGGLAGANNEQFF
TGCGCCAGCAGCTTGGGCGGTTTGGCAGGGGCAAACAATGAGCAGTTCTTC
>once|TRBJ2-7|-|TRBV29-1
CSVEGTASYEQYF
TGCAGCGTTGAGGGTACAGCCTCCTACGAGCAGTACTTC
>once|TRBJ1-2|TRBD1|TRBV28
CASTQGGDRGFRGYTF
TGTGCCAGCACCCAAGGGGGGGACAGGGGGTTTCGAGGCTACACCTTC
>-|TRBJ1-1|-|TRBV7-9
CASSTEALFRSTEAFF
TGTGCCAGCAGCACAGAGGCGCTCTTCAGGAGCACTGAAGCTTTCTTT
>-|TRBJ1-2|TRBD1|TRBV5-1
CASSPGTGAPYGYTF
TGCGCCAGCAGCCCCGGGACAGGGGCACCATATGGCTACACCTTC
>-|TRBJ2-7|-|TRBV30
CAWRLLSREQYF
TGTGCCTGGAGGCTACTATCCAGGGAGCAGTACTTC
>-|TRBJ2-2|-|TRBV7-9
CASSLEVRTGELFF
TGTGCCAGCAGCTTAGAGGTGCGCACCGGGGAGCTGTTTTTT
>-|TRBJ2-3|TRBD1|TRBV5-1
CASSLGDRDTDTQYF
TGCGCCAGCAGCTTGGGGGACAGGGACACAGATACGCAGTATTTT
>once|TRBJ2-3|-|TRBV29-1
CSVEKPSGDTDTQYF
TGCAGCGTTGAAAAGCCCTCAGGAGACACAGATACGCAGTATTTT
>-|TRBJ1-4|TRBD1|TRBV18
CASSPGTGVEKLFF
TGTGCCAGCTCACCGGGGACAGGGGTTGAAAAACTGTTTTTT
>few|TRBJ1-1|-|TRBV5-6
CASSQRSSHTEAFF
TGTGCCAGCAGCCAAAGGAGCAGCCACACTGAAGCTTTCTTT
>-|TRBJ1-2|TRBD1|TRBV14
CASSQQGVANYGYTF
TGTGCCAGCAGCCAGCAGGGGGTGGCTAACTATGGCTACACCTTC
>-|TRBJ2-5|TRBD1|TRBV6-5
CASSQGVWRSETQYF
TGTGCCAGCAGTCAGGGGGTCTGGAGGTCCGAGACCCAGTACTTC
>once|TRBJ2-7|-|TRBV7-9
CASSQLGDYRSYEQYF
TGTGCCAGCAGCCAACTTGGGGATTACAGATCTTACGAGCAGTACTTC
>-|TRBJ2-7|-|TRBV28
CASTIRGRGRNEQYF
TGTGCCAGCACTATCAGGGGGAGGGGGAGAAACGAGCAGTACTTC
>-|TRBJ2-1|TRBD2|TRBV7-3
CASSWLAGGYNEQFF
TGTGCCAGCAGCTGGCTAGCGGGAGGATACAATGAGCAGTTCTTC
>-|TRBJ1-1|-|TRBV28
CASSFGYSEAFF
TGTGCCAGCAGTTTTGGTTATAGTGAAGCTTTCTTT
>few|TRBJ1-1|-|TRBV27
CASRDLGRTENTEAFF
TGTGCCAGCAGGGACCTTGGTCGGACGGAGAACACTGAAGCTTTCTTT
>-|TRBJ2-7|-|TRBV21-1
CASSKGHPPLVCWEQYF
TGTGCCAGCAGCAAAGGACACCCCCCCTTGGTTTGTTGGGAGCAGTACTTC
>-|TRBJ2-7|TRBD2|TRBV10-2
CASSEYVGGRPSYEQYF
TGCGCCAGCAGTGAGTATGTCGGCGGGAGGCCTTCCTACGAGCAGTACTTC
>-|TRBJ2-7|TRBD1|TRBV29-1
CSVAGTGRYEQYF
TGCAGCGTCGCCGGGACAGGGCGCTACGAGCAGTACTTC
>once|TRBJ1-1|-|TRBV28
CASSSSRRGYAEAFF
TGTGCCAGCAGTTCGTCCAGGAGGGGGTACGCTGAAGCTTTCTTT
>-|TRBJ2-6|-|TRBV27
CASSLIPPGANVLTF
TGTGCCAGCAGTTTAATCCCCCCCGGGGCCAACGTCCTGACTTTC
>-|TRBJ2-5|TRBD1|TRBV2
CASSGGTGETQYF
TGTGCCAGCAGTGGCGGGACAGGGGAGACCCAGTACTTC
>few|TRBJ1-1|-|TRBV7-6
CASSPEQGYTEAFF
TGTGCCAGCAGCCCGGAACAGGGATACACTGAAGCTTTCTTT
>-|TRBJ2-7|-|TRBV2
CASNTLGSEQYF
TGTGCCAGCAATACTCTGGGTTCCGAGCAGTACTTC
>once|TRBJ2-2|TRBD2|TRBV2
CASVPAGGPGTGELFF
TGTGCCAGTGTTCCGGCGGGAGGGCCGGGGACCGGGGAGCTGTTTTTT
>-|TRBJ2-7|TRBD1|TRBV28
CASRLGGTTKYEQYF
TGTGCCAGCAGACTAGGGGGCACGACAAAGTACGAGCAGTACTTC
>-|TRBJ1-3|-|TRBV6-1
CASSEVPVQLVGNTIYF
TGTGCCAGCAGTGAGGTCCCCGTACAATTGGTGGGAAACACCATATATTTT
>few|TRBJ2-1|TRBD1|TRBV7-6
CASSLVGTGKYNEQFF
TGTGCCAGCAGCTTAGTGGGGACAGGGAAGTACAATGAGCAGTTCTTC
>once|TRBJ2-4|-|TRBV5-4
CASSDPGTRQNIQYF
TGTGCCAGCAGCGACCCCGGGACCCGCCAAAACATTCAGTACTTC
>-|TRBJ1-1|-|TRBV7-6
CASSPQGRGGAFF
TGTGCCAGCAGCCCCCAGGGCCGGGGAGGAGCTTTCTTT
>-|TRBJ1-5|TRBD1|TRBV6-1
CASSRGQGRDQPQHF
TGTGCCAGCAGTCGGGGACAGGGCCGTGATCAGCCCCAGCATTTT
>-|TRBJ1-4|TRBD1|TRBV28
CASSSTQQGGNEKLFF
TGTGCCAGCAGTTCCACCCAACAGGGGGGGAATGAAAAACTGTTTTTT